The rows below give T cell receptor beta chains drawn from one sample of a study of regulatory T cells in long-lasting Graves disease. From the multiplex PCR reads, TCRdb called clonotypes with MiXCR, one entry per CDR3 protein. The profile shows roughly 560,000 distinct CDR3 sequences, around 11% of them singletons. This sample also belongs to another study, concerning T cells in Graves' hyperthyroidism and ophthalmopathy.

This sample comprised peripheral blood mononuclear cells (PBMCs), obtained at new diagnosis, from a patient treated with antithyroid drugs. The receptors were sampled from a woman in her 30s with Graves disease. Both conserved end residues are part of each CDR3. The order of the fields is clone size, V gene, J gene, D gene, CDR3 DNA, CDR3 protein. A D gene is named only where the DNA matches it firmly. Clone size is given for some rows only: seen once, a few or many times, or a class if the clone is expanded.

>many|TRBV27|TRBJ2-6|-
TGTGCCAGCACGAGAACGTCTGGGGCCAACGTCCTGACTTTC
CASTRTSGANVLTF
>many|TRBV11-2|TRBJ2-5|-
TGTGCCAGCAGGAGGATCAAAGGACCCACGCGAGAGACCCAGTACTTC
CASRRIKGPTRETQYF
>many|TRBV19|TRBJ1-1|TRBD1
TGTGCCAGTAGTATCGGGACAGTTAACACTGAAGCTTTCTTT
CASSIGTVNTEAFF
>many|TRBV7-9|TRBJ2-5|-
TGTGCCAGCAGCCCCCCCCCTGACGGGATACAAGAGACCCAGTACTTC
CASSPPPDGIQETQYF
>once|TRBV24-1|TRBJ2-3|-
TGTGCCACCATGGATAGCGGAGGAGGGTCAGATACGCAGTATTTT
CATMDSGGGSDTQYF
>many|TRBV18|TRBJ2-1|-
TGTGCCAGCTCACCACCGTTTTGGGGTAGTGAGCAGTTCTTC
CASSPPFWGSEQFF
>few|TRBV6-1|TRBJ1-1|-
TGTGCCAGCAGGACACAGGAGCACACTGAAGCTTTCTTT
CASRTQEHTEAFF
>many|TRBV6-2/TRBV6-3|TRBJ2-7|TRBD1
TGTGCCAGCAGTCCCGACACAGGGGTTGCCTACGAGCAGTACTTC
CASSPDTGVAYEQYF
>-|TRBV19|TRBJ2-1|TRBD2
TGTGCCAGTAGTAGGGAGGGGTTTTGGGCCGAATCCTACAATGAGCAGTTCTTC
CASSREGFWAESYNEQFF
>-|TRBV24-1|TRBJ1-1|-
TGTGCCACCAGTGGGGCGGGGATGGAAACTGAAGCTTTCTTT
CATSGAGMETEAFF
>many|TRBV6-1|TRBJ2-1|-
TGTGCCAGCAGTGAAAGAGAGGGCTTGGATGAGCAGTTCTTC
CASSEREGLDEQFF
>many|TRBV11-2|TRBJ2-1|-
TGTGCCAGCAGCTCCCGATGGGATGAGCAGTTCTTC
CASSSRWDEQFF
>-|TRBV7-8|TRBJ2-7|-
TGTGCCAGCAGCCATAGAACCGACCCCTCCTACGAGCAGTACTTC
CASSHRTDPSYEQYF
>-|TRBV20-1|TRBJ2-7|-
TGCAGTGCTACCCCTCGGGGCGACGAGCAGTACTTC
CSATPRGDEQYF
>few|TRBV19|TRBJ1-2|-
TGTGCCAGCACCCCCGACGGGATAATCATCTATGGCTACACCTTC
CASTPDGIIIYGYTF
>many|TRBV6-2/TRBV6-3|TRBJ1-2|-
TGTGCCAGCAGTTACTCGAGACACCTCGGAGGGGGCTACACCTTC
CASSYSRHLGGGYTF
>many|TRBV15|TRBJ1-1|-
TGTGCCACCACTCGAGGGAACGGGAGGATACACACTGAAGCTTTCTTT
CATTRGNGRIHTEAFF
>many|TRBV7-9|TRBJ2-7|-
TGTGCCAGCAGCTTAGTATTAGGGGAGTACGAGCAGTACTTC
CASSLVLGEYEQYF
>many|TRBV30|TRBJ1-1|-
TGTGCCTGGGGCGTACCCCTCAGGAACACTGAAGCTTTCTTT
CAWGVPLRNTEAFF
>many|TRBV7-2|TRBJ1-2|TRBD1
TGTGCCAGCAGCTTAGATGGACAGGGCAGGGGCTACACCTTC
CASSLDGQGRGYTF
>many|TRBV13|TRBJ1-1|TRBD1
TGTGCCAGCCACTTCGGGACAGGGGGATCCACTGAAGCTTTCTTT
CASHFGTGGSTEAFF
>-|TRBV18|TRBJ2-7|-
TGTGCCAGCTCACCAGGGGGCGGCGAGCAGTACTTC
CASSPGGGEQYF
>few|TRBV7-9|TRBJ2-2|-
TGTGCCAGCAGCTTTACAGGAGAAGGGGAGCTGTTTTTT
CASSFTGEGELFF
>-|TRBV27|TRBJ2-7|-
TGTGCCAGCAGTTACCTCCTAGGCTATTCCTACGAGCAGTACTTC
CASSYLLGYSYEQYF
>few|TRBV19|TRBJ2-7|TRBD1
TGTGCCAGTAGTAACCGGGACAGCTCCTACGAGCAGTACTTC
CASSNRDSSYEQYF
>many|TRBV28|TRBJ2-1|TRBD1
TGTGCCAGCAGCTCCGGGACAGTTTTTAATGAGCAGTTCTTC
CASSSGTVFNEQFF
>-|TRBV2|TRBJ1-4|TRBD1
TGTGCCAGCTCCGGACAGGGGAATGAAAAACTGTTTTTT
CASSGQGNEKLFF
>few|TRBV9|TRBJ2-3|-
TGTGCCAGCAGCGTTCAGCGGGGCACAGATACGCAGTATTTT
CASSVQRGTDTQYF
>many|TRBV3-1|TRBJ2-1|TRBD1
TGTGCCAGCAGCCAAGAATTCGGGACAGGGAATACTGAGCAGTTCTTC
CASSQEFGTGNTEQFF
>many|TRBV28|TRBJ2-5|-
TGTGCCACCTCGTCCCCTATGGTCGAGAACCAAGAGACCCAGTACTTC
CATSSPMVENQETQYF
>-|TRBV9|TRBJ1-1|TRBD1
TGTGCCAGCAGCGTAGCAGGGACAGGGGGAACTGAAGCTTTCTTT
CASSVAGTGGTEAFF
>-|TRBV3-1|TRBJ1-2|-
TGTGCCAGCAGCGCCGGGACGACTAACTATGGCTACACCTTC
CASSAGTTNYGYTF
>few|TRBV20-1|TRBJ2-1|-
TGCAGTGCTAGACCCGGAGCGTCCTACAATGAGCAGTTCTTC
CSARPGASYNEQFF
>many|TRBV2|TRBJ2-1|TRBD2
TGTGCCAGCAGTGAGCGGAGCGGGAGATACCATGAGCAGTTCTTC
CASSERSGRYHEQFF
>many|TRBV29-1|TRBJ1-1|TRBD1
TGCAGCGTTGAGTCGGGACAGCGTCGCGCTGAAGCTTTCTTT
CSVESGQRRAEAFF
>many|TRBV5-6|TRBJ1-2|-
TGTGCCAGCAGCTTGGTGGGGAATGGCTACACCTTC
CASSLVGNGYTF
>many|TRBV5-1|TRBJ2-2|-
TGCGCCAGCTCCCCTCAAGGCGTCGGGGAGCTGTTTTTT
CASSPQGVGELFF
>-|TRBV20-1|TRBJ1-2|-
TGCAGTGCTAGACCTAGACTGCGAGGCGGCTACACCTTC
CSARPRLRGGYTF
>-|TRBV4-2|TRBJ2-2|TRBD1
TGTGCCAGCAGCCAAGAAGCCGGGACAGGGTCCACCGGGGAGCTGTTTTTT
CASSQEAGTGSTGELFF
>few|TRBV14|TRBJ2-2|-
TGTGCCAGCAGCCGAGGGACTCAGACCGGGGAGCTGTTTTTT
CASSRGTQTGELFF
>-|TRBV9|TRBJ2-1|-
TGTGCCAGCAGCCCTCCGTCGGGAGCATCCTACAATGAGCAGTTCTTC
CASSPPSGASYNEQFF
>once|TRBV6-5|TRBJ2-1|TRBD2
TGTGCCAGCAGTTACTCGACTAGCGGCTACAATGAGCAGTTCTTC
CASSYSTSGYNEQFF
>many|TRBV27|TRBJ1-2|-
TGTGCCAGCCACCTCGCCCGGGCAGCCCAAAACCTGCTTTATGGCTACACCTTC
CASHLARAAQNLLYGYTF
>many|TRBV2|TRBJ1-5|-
TGTGCCAGCAGTGAATGGGGTCAGCCCCAGCATTTT
CASSEWGQPQHF
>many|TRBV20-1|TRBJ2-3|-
TGCAGTGCTTCAATGATAGCGAGAAGCACAGATACGCAGTATTTT
CSASMIARSTDTQYF
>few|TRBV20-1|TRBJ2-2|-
TGCAGTGCTGGGATCCTAGGGGAGCTGTTTTTT
CSAGILGELFF
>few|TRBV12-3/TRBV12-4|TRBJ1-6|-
TGTGCCAACAACGAGGTTAATTCACCCCTCCACTTT
CANNEVNSPLHF
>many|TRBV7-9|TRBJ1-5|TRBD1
TGTGCCAGCAGCTCGACAGGGGGCGCGAATCAGCCCCAGCATTTT
CASSSTGGANQPQHF
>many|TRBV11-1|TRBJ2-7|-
TGTGCCAGCAGCCCCCTAACCGGGACTTACTCCTACGAGCAGTACTTC
CASSPLTGTYSYEQYF
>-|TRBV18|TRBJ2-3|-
TGTGCCAGCTCACCGAGAATTAGGACCACCACAGATACGCAGTATTTT
CASSPRIRTTTDTQYF
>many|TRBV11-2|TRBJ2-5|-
TGTGCCAGCAGCCCCATATCCCTTCGGGAGACCCAGTACTTC
CASSPISLRETQYF
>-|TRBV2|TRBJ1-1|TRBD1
TGTGCCAGCAGTGAAGCGCCGGGACAGCAATTGAACACTGAAGCTTTCTTT
CASSEAPGQQLNTEAFF
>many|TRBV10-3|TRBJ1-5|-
TGTGCCACAGGGAACGACAATCAGCCCCAGCATTTT
CATGNDNQPQHF
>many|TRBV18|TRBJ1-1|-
TGTGCCAGCTCACACCTTGACAGCATGAACACTGAAGCTTTCTTT
CASSHLDSMNTEAFF
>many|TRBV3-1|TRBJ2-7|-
TGTGCCAGCAGCCAAGCCGGGCCAGGGGCGCAGGGGGAGCAGTACTTC
CASSQAGPGAQGEQYF